This record concerns one T cell receptor (beta chain) sequence. V lost 3 bases and J lost 0; bases outside the gene matches: 1. This CDR3 has 15 residues. Germline CDR1 SGHTA, CDR2 FQGTGA. The data belong to a study of T cell responses to AZD1222 COVID-19 vaccine. TCRdb's table, derived via immunoSEQ multiplex PCR, lists solely in-frame clones and lacks some. Of more than 110,000 clones in the sample, around 90% were seen once. V usage is TRBV7-3 and J usage is TRBJ2-7, with 11 nucleotides matching TRBD2. This specimen was peripheral blood, taken 28 days after the second AZD1222 dose. The origin of this receptor is an adult who received the AZD1222 COVID-19 vaccine. The CDR3 reads CASSLGTSGSYEQYF. The CDR3 region has the DNA TGTGCCAGCAGCTTGGGGACTAGCGGCTCCTACGAGCAGTACTTC.